These T cell receptor beta chains were read from a single sample in a study of beta chain features in type 1 diabetes. The assay was immunoSEQ multiplex PCR, and TCRdb's table has in-frame clones only and misses some. The sample has 200,000 to 250,000 clones, more than 15% seen once. Input material: naive CD4+ T cells from blood. Receptor source: a man aged 25 to 40 with type 1 diabetes. Both conserved end residues are part of each CDR3. The order of the fields is CDR3 DNA, CDR3 protein, J gene, V gene, D gene, CDR3 length, clone size. The D gene is left open where the match is weak. Some rows have no size entry. The others give once, few or many, or a class for an expanded clone.

TGCAGCGCCGTATTGGCGGGAGGGCCGAGAGATACGCAGTATTTT | CSAVLAGGPRDTQYF | TRBJ2-3 | TRBV29-1 | TRBD2 | 15 | -
TGCGCCAGCAGCCAAGACACATGGGGGAACACTGAAGCTTTCTTT | CASSQDTWGNTEAFF | TRBJ1-1 | TRBV4-1 | - | 15 | few
TGCGCCAGCAGCACAGACTACGAGCAGTACTTC | CASSTDYEQYF | TRBJ2-7 | TRBV5-1 | - | 11 | few
TGTGCCTGGGACCGCGGAGGAGCGGCCGCTCTGAATGAAAAACTGTTTTTT | CAWDRGGAAALNEKLFF | TRBJ1-4 | TRBV30 | - | 17 | few
TGCAGCGTTGATAGGGGCGCAATCTATGGCTACACCTTC | CSVDRGAIYGYTF | TRBJ1-2 | TRBV29-1 | - | 13 | -
TGTGCCAGCAGCCAAAACTCTGGGGCCAACGTCCTGACTTTC | CASSQNSGANVLTF | TRBJ2-6 | TRBV14 | - | 14 | -
TGTGCCTGGAGTGTACTAGCGGGGTTCACAGATACGCAGTATTTT | CAWSVLAGFTDTQYF | TRBJ2-3 | TRBV30 | TRBD2 | 15 | -
TGTGCCAGCAGCGAGCGAGGGGGCTACGAGCAGTACTTC | CASSERGGYEQYF | TRBJ2-7 | TRBV7-9 | - | 13 | once
TGTGCCAGCAGCAGTGAGAGCGGGAGCGAAATTTGGAATGAGCAGTTCTTC | CASSSESGSEIWNEQFF | TRBJ2-1 | TRBV21-1 | - | 17 | few
TGTGCCAGCAGCTTAGCGGGACAGGTCTCCTACGAGCAGTACTTC | CASSLAGQVSYEQYF | TRBJ2-7 | TRBV7-2 | TRBD1 | 15 | few
TGTGCCAGCAGTTACACGTGGGGGATGAACACTGAAGCTTTCTTT | CASSYTWGMNTEAFF | TRBJ1-1 | TRBV6-6 | - | 15 | -
TGCAGCGTTGAAAGGACAGTGAACACTGAAGCTTTCTTT | CSVERTVNTEAFF | TRBJ1-1 | TRBV29-1 | - | 13 | few
TGTGCCAGCAGCTCGACTAGCGGGAGGTACGAGCAGTACTTC | CASSSTSGRYEQYF | TRBJ2-7 | TRBV7-2 | TRBD2 | 14 | few
TGCGCCAGCAGCTTGGCGGGAGGCAATGAGCAGTTCTTC | CASSLAGGNEQFF | TRBJ2-1 | TRBV5-1 | TRBD2 | 13 | -
TGTGCCATGGAATTAGCGACCAAACGGTATGAGCAGTTCTTC | CAMELATKRYEQFF | TRBJ2-1 | TRBV10-3 | - | 14 | -
TGCAGCGCGAGACCAGACACCGGGGAGCTGTTTTTT | CSARPDTGELFF | TRBJ2-2 | TRBV29-1 | - | 12 | few
TGCAGCGCTAAGGAGACAGGCGATAAGGACACTGAAGCTTTCTTT | CSAKETGDKDTEAFF | TRBJ1-1 | TRBV29-1 | - | 15 | -
TGTGCCAGCAGCTTGACTAGTAGGCCCAATGAGCAGTTCTTC | CASSLTSRPNEQFF | TRBJ2-1 | TRBV7-2 | - | 14 | -
TGTGCCAGCAGCGCGGGTCCTTCGACCACTTCGGGCGAGCAGTACTTC | CASSAGPSTTSGEQYF | TRBJ2-7 | TRBV9 | - | 16 | -
TGTGCCAGCAGCTTCAGTCGGGAGACCCAGTACTTC | CASSFSRETQYF | TRBJ2-5 | TRBV11-2 | - | 12 | -
TGCAGCGCATCCCGGGGCAACACCGGACTCTACAATGAGCAGTTCTTC | CSASRGNTGLYNEQFF | TRBJ2-1 | TRBV29-1 | - | 16 | few
TGTGCCAGCAGTGTGCTCTTCGAGCAGTACTTC | CASSVLFEQYF | TRBJ2-7 | TRBV2 | - | 11 | -
TGTGCCAGCAGCGGGGACAGTGGACAGCCCCAGCATTTT | CASSGDSGQPQHF | TRBJ1-5 | TRBV9 | TRBD1 | 13 | once
TGTGCCAGCAGCCCCGGGACAGGGGTGTCCGCCGGGGAGCTGTTTTTT | CASSPGTGVSAGELFF | TRBJ2-2 | TRBV9 | TRBD1 | 16 | -
TGCACCAGCAGCCAAGATCGTCAACGAAGAACCTACGAGCAGTACTTC | CTSSQDRQRRTYEQYF | TRBJ2-7 | TRBV1 | - | 16 | -
TGTGCCACCAGCCGACCGGGACTAGCGAACATTCAGTACTTC | CATSRPGLANIQYF | TRBJ2-4 | TRBV15 | TRBD2 | 14 | -
TGCAGCGGTCTACTAGCGGGAGGGCCCCACGAGCAGTACTTC | CSGLLAGGPHEQYF | TRBJ2-7 | TRBV29-1 | TRBD2 | 14 | -
TGTGCCTGGAGTGTAATACGATACACCGGGGAGCTGTTTTTT | CAWSVIRYTGELFF | TRBJ2-2 | TRBV30 | - | 14 | few
TGCAGTGCGCCACAGGGCGCCGAGCAGTACTTC | CSAPQGAEQYF | TRBJ2-7 | TRBV20-1 | - | 11 | few
TGTGCCAGCAGCGTGATCGAAACCGGGGAGCTGTTTTTT | CASSVIETGELFF | TRBJ2-2 | TRBV9 | - | 13 | -
TGTGCCAGCAGCTTAAGGCGGGAAAGCAACAATGAGCAGTTCTTC | CASSLRRESNNEQFF | TRBJ2-1 | TRBV7-9 | - | 15 | few
TGTGCCTGGAGTGTAGGGGATGGGGAGACCCAGTACTTC | CAWSVGDGETQYF | TRBJ2-5 | TRBV30 | - | 13 | -
TGTGCCACCAGCCGGGACAGGGAGGGGACCCAGTACTTC | CATSRDREGTQYF | TRBJ2-5 | TRBV15 | TRBD1 | 13 | few
TGTGCCAGCAGCCCGCAGGGGCGTACCACAGATACGCAGTATTTT | CASSPQGRTTDTQYF | TRBJ2-3 | TRBV7-9 | - | 15 | -
TGTGCCAGCAGGGACCTATCAAACTCCTACAATGAGCAGTTCTTC | CASRDLSNSYNEQFF | TRBJ2-1 | TRBV6-5 | - | 15 | -